The 15 T cell receptor beta chains below come from one sample, sequenced in a study of Graves' ophthalmopathy and Graves' hyperthyroidism. The authors amplified TCR beta CDR3 regions, and they did so from RNA transcripts for repertoire sequencing. The authors performed first-round RT-PCR with HTBI primers and then a second-round multiplex PCR. TCRdb passed the multiplex PCR reads through MiXCR, listing each CDR3 protein once. Among hundreds of thousands of distinct CDR3 sequences listed, 20% to 25% were seen once. Sequenced sample: peripheral blood. The receptors shown here come from a woman between 18 and 29 years old with stable Graves' hyperthyroidism. Some clones in this sample may be carry-over from other donors' samples.

This clonotype showed up many times. The chain recombines TRBV28 with TRBJ1-2, with 8 bases aligning to TRBD1. This CDR3 comprises 13 residues. V shed 6 bases, J shed 4 bases, and the junction held 4 bases outside the gene matches. CDR1 is MDHEN and CDR2 is SYDVKM in the germline V gene. The DNA of the CDR3 is TGTGCCAGCAGCCCTACAGGGGGCTATGGCTACACCTTC. It encodes CASSPTGGYGYTF.

The J gene is TRBJ2-5, the V gene TRBV10-3; D gene uncertain. Germline CDR1 and CDR2: ENHRY and SYGVKD. The V and J ends lost 7 bases and 5 bases respectively, with 14 bases between them. This CDR3 comprises 13 residues. CDR3 protein: CAIKEPLGETQYF. CDR3 DNA: TGTGCCATCAAGGAGCCCTTAGGGGAGACCCAGTACTTC.

This clonotype showed up many times. The chain employs TRBV12-3 or TRBV12-4 and TRBJ2-5; D ambiguous. The V gene lost 1 base and the J gene lost 3 bases, with 9 bases spanning the gap. The CDR3 runs to 14 residues. For the CDR3, the DNA is TGTGCCAGCAGTTTAGTTCTTGGGAAAGAGACCCAGTACTTC. It specifies CASSLVLGKETQYF.

This clonotype was observed at least ten times. The chain carries TRBV20-1 and TRBJ1-2; 8 nucleotides align to TRBD1. This CDR3 region has 15 residues. The germline V gene has CDR1 DFQATT and CDR2 SNEGSKA (reference sequence). J was trimmed by 2 bases and V by 1 base; bases with no gene match: 6. CDR3 nucleotides: TGCAGTGCTAGAGCCCCGACAGGGGTCAACTATGGCTACACCTTC. This encodes CSARAPTGVNYGYTF.

V is TRBV6-1 and J is TRBJ1-5; TRBD1 aligns across 7 bases. Per germline, CDR1 MNHNS and CDR2 SASEGT. The ends lost 7 bases at V and 6 bases at J; junction bases unmatched: 12. The CDR3 contains 15 residues. DNA for the CDR3: TGTGCCAGCAAGGATGACAGGGAAATGTCTCAGCCCCAGCATTTT. As protein: CASKDDREMSQPQHF.

In nucleotides, the CDR3 is TGTGCCAGCAGTGAAGCGTGGGGATATAGCAATCAGCCCCAGCATTTT. It specifies CASSEAWGYSNQPQHF. V is TRBV6-1 and J is TRBJ1-5; D remains ambiguous. Per germline, CDR1 MNHNS and CDR2 SASEGT. This CDR3 region has 16 residues. V gave up 0 bases and J gave up 0 bases, with 9 bases separating them.

The chain combines TRBV20-1 with TRBJ2-5; D is possibly TRBD2 (6 bases). V dropped 0 bases and J dropped 4 bases, with 15 bases sitting between them. The CDR3 totals 15 residues. The germline V gene has CDR1 DFQATT and CDR2 SNEGSKA (reference sequence). CDR3 in amino acids: CSARDLGGAGETQYF. CDR3 DNA sequence: TGCAGTGCTAGAGATCTGGGCGGGGCGGGAGAGACCCAGTACTTC.

About this clonotype itself: No conserved phenylalanine or tryptophan is present at the end of the CDR3, so a read error is the likely explanation. The V gene is TRBV15, the J gene TRBJ1-1, with D possibly being TRBD1 (6 bases). Germline V gene data show CDR1 as LNHNV and CDR2 as YYDKDF (reference sequence). This CDR3 spans 15 amino acids. CDR3 nucleotide sequence: TGTGCCACCAGCCGAGAGAGGGGGTCGAACACTGAAGCTTTCTAT. This gives the protein CATSRERGSNTEAFY.

This clonotype has ten or more counts. V is TRBV13 and J is TRBJ1-1; no clear D gene. V gave up 5 bases and J gave up 1 base, with 20 bases separating them. The CDR3 spans 17 residues. Germline CDR1 and CDR2: PRHDT and FYEKMQ (reference sequence). The CDR3 nucleotides are TGTGCCAGCAGCCTCCCCTTGGGTCTGGGCGCGAACACTGAAGCTTTCTTT. The encoded protein is CASSLPLGLGANTEAFF.

This clonotype was seen many times. The chain employs TRBV5-6 and TRBJ2-2; D is undetermined. Germline loops: CDR1 SGHDT, CDR2 YYEEEE. V was pared by 5 bases and J by 0 bases, with 8 bases between. CDR3 length: 14 amino acids. CDR3 in DNA: TGTGCCAGCAGTTTCCCTACGAACACCGGGGAGCTGTTTTTT. Its translation: CASSFPTNTGELFF.

The chain combines TRBV6-1 with TRBJ2-7; 7 bases fit TRBD1. CDR1 is MNHNS and CDR2 is SASEGT in the germline V gene. The CDR3 contains 14 residues. Trimming took 6 bases from V and 1 from J; bases not matched to a gene: 6. The CDR3 here is CASRPRGRSYEQYF. The CDR3 DNA is TGTGCCAGCAGACCGAGGGGGCGGTCCTACGAGCAGTACTTC.

This clonotype was found a few times. The V call is TRBV29-1, the J call TRBJ1-1, with a tentative D call TRBD1 (5 bases). Trimming stripped 8 bases from V and 3 bases from J, with 13 bases between. The germline V gene has CDR1 SQVTM and CDR2 ANQGSEA. The CDR3 totals 12 residues. The CDR3 coding sequence is TGCAGCTCGACAGTAGAGTACACTGAAGCTTTCTTT. Amino acid sequence: CSSTVEYTEAFF.

The CDR3 nucleotides read TGTGCCAGCAGTGACGGGGGACACGTTAGAGGCTACACCTTC. Encoded protein: CASSDGGHVRGYTF. The V call is TRBV6-4, the J call TRBJ1-2, with D possibly TRBD1 on 6 matching bases. The CDR3 is 14 amino acids. Germline loops: CDR1 MRHNA, CDR2 SNTAGT. Trimming took off 2 bases at V and 8 bases at J, with 15 bases between the two ends.

This clonotype appeared many times. The V call is TRBV30, the J call TRBJ1-5; D not certain. This CDR3 contains 13 residues. V was pared by 2 bases and J by 6 bases, with 11 bases between. Germline V gene data show CDR1 as GTSNPN and CDR2 as SVGIG (reference sequence). CDR3 residues: CAWSRGVGQPQHF. The CDR3 nucleotides are TGTGCCTGGAGTCGGGGAGTGGGTCAGCCCCAGCATTTT.

The table lists this clonotype with many counts. This sequence joins TRBV6-1 and TRBJ1-5; possibly TRBD1 for D (5 bases). Germline lookup yields CDR1 MNHNS and CDR2 SASEGT. V was cut by 2 bases and J by 9 bases, with 8 bases left in between. The CDR3 spans 12 residues. CDR3 DNA: TGTGCCAGCAGTGAAACAGGTCGGCCCCAGCATTTT. As protein: CASSETGRPQHF.